Below, 30 T cell receptor beta chains from the same sample are listed, as sequenced in a study of T cell responses to AZD1222 COVID-19 vaccine. Sequenced by immunoSEQ multiplex PCR; TCRdb stores in-frame clones only, minus some. The sample yields 150,000 or so clones, about 92% seen once. The material sequenced was peripheral blood, taken on day 0 of AZD1222 vaccination. The receptors derive from an adult in good health.

V usage is TRBV2 and J usage is TRBJ2-1, with 10 bases identical to TRBD1. The germline CDR1 and CDR2 sequences are SNHLY and FYNNEI. J gave up 3 bases and V 7 bases, and 6 bases lay outside the gene matches. The CDR3 is 15 residues long. The CDR3 is CASIPRDRGYNEQFF. For the CDR3, the DNA is TGTGCCAGCATCCCCCGGGACAGGGGCTACAATGAGCAGTTCTTC.

This chain uses TRBV14 with TRBJ1-1, with no clear D. The CDR3 contains 14 residues. Trimming cost V 1 base and J 6 bases, with 12 bases left between them. Looked up from germline, CDR1 is SGHDN and CDR2 is FVKESK. The CDR3: CASSQGRKSAEAFF. The CDR3 DNA reads TGTGCCAGCAGCCAAGGGAGGAAGTCGGCTGAAGCTTTCTTT.

J is TRBJ1-2 and V is TRBV19; unclear D gene. CDR1 is LNHDA and CDR2 is SQIVND in the germline V gene (reference sequence). The CDR3 runs 16 residues. The V end was cut by 6 bases, the J end by 0 bases, with 17 bases between. This CDR3 is CASRLPRSPPNYGYTF. The DNA for the CDR3 is TGTGCCAGTAGGTTGCCCAGATCACCGCCTAACTATGGCTACACCTTC.

The J gene is TRBJ2-1, the V gene TRBV7-3; D possibly corresponds to TRBD1 (7 bases). The V gene's germline CDR1 is SGHTA and CDR2 FQGTGA. This CDR3 spans 14 amino acids. Trimming took off 3 bases at V and 13 bases at J, with 19 bases between the two ends. Written as DNA, the CDR3 is TGTGCCAGCAGCTTCACTACCGGAGGGGGCCCACAGTTCTTC. Translation: CASSFTTGGGPQFF.

The chain combines TRBV29-1 with TRBJ1-2; D remains unclear. Trimming took off 4 bases at V and 6 bases at J, with 9 bases between the two ends. The germline gives CDR1 SQVTM, CDR2 ANQGSEA. This CDR3 has 11 amino acids. CDR3 residues: CSVATVDGYTF. CDR3 in DNA: TGCAGCGTTGCTACAGTGGATGGCTACACCTTC.

This chain uses TRBV4-2 with TRBJ1-5, with TRBD1 identical over 8 bases. CDR1 is LGHNA and CDR2 is YNFKEQ in the germline V gene. This CDR3 contains 15 residues. Trimming took 0 bases from V and 7 from J; bases not matched to a gene: 5. The CDR3 DNA sequence: TGTGCCAGCAGCCAAGATCGGACAGGGTACCAGCCCCAGCATTTT. Translated: CASSQDRTGYQPQHF.

The rearrangement uses TRBV9 and TRBJ2-2; possible D gene TRBD2, 6 bases. The CDR3 has 14 amino acids. The V end was cut by 4 bases, the J end by 10 bases, with 17 bases between. Germline lookup yields CDR1 SGDLS and CDR2 YYNGEE. The CDR3 DNA reads TGTGCCAGCAGCCGCGGAGGGTCCCCGGAGGAGCTGTTTTTT. Its translation: CASSRGGSPEELFF.

The sample holds a few counts of this clone. The chain links TRBV19 to TRBJ1-5; tentative D call: TRBD1 (5 bases). The germline CDR1 and CDR2 sequences are LNHDA and SQIVND (reference sequence). Trimming removed 7 bases from V and 0 bases from J, with 22 bases in between. This CDR3 is built from 18 residues. This CDR3 is CASTPRGSQGNSNQPQHF. The CDR3 nucleotides are TGTGCCAGTACTCCGCGAGGGTCCCAGGGAAATAGCAATCAGCCCCAGCATTTT.

The chain carries TRBV5-1 and TRBJ1-1, with D possibly being TRBD1 (5 bases). Germline CDR1 is SGHRS and CDR2 is YFSETQ. V lost 7 bases and J 1 base, leaving 11 bases between the germline ends. The CDR3 runs 13 residues. The CDR3 spells CASGEGKNTEAFF. For the CDR3, the DNA is TGCGCCAGCGGGGAGGGGAAGAACACTGAAGCTTTCTTT.

The rearrangement uses TRBV20-1 and TRBJ1-2, with a possible D match to TRBD1 (5 bases). Germline assignment: CDR1 DFQATT and CDR2 SNEGSKA (reference sequence). The CDR3 contains 14 residues. V dropped 3 bases and J dropped 0 bases, with 11 bases sitting between them. The CDR3 sequence: CSASAVGPNYGYTF. As DNA, the CDR3 is TGCAGTGCTAGTGCAGTGGGACCTAACTATGGCTACACCTTC.

This chain connects TRBV7-2 to TRBJ1-2; perhaps TRBD1 as D (5 bases). Trimming took 5 bases from V and 0 from J, leaving 25 bases between them. Germline V gives CDR1 SGHTA, CDR2 FQGNSA. The CDR3 loop spans 19 amino acids. The CDR3 region is CASSPGWVRSGGANYGYTF. CDR3 sequence (DNA): TGTGCCAGCAGCCCAGGGTGGGTTAGGAGTGGGGGAGCTAACTATGGCTACACCTTC.

The chain links TRBV5-4 to TRBJ1-3; maybe TRBD1 (5 bases). The length of the CDR3 is 16 residues. In germline, CDR1 is SGHNT, CDR2 YYREEE (reference sequence). V was clipped by 1 base and J by 0 bases, with 11 bases between them. CDR3 sequence: CASSLFPGGSGNTIYF. The CDR3 nucleotides are TGTGCCAGCAGCTTGTTTCCGGGGGGCTCTGGAAACACCATATATTTT.

This chain's CDR3 is CASGEWGARTGELFF. CDR3 bases: TGTGCTAGCGGGGAGTGGGGGGCCCGCACCGGGGAGCTGTTTTTT. V and J are TRBV9 and TRBJ2-2; TRBD2 agrees at 8 bases. From germline, CDR1 is SGDLS and CDR2 YYNGEE. The CDR3 is made up of 15 amino acids.

The chain is built from TRBV27 and TRBJ2-5; 8 bases agree with TRBD2. The CDR3 is 17 amino acids. The germline V gene encodes CDR1 MNHEY and CDR2 SMNVEV (reference sequence). The V gene end was trimmed by 5 bases and the J gene end by 2 bases; junction bases not matched to a gene: 13. The CDR3 loop is CASSPPVRAGVQETQYF. CDR3 sequence (DNA): TGTGCCAGCAGTCCCCCTGTTCGAGCGGGGGTGCAAGAGACCCAGTACTTC.

This clone was observed once. This rearrangement joins TRBV7-5 to TRBJ1-3. TRBV7-5 is labeled a pseudogene. The CDR3 sequence is 15 residues long. In DNA, the CDR3 is TGTGCCAGAGGAGGGAGCCCCCTCTCTGGAAACACCATATATTTT. Translating it yields CARGGSPLSGNTIYF.

The chain carries TRBV19 and TRBJ1-2; possible D gene TRBD1, 5 bases. Trimming left V 4 bases short and J 8 bases short, with 17 bases between. Germline CDR1 and CDR2: LNHDA and SQIVND (reference sequence). This CDR3 spans 14 amino acids. Here the CDR3 DNA reads TGTGCCAGTAGTACGGGCGACAGAGCGGAAGGCTACACCTTC. It codes for CASSTGDRAEGYTF.

Regarding this clone: Sequence at one end of the junction differs from germline and may be a read error. V and J are TRBV4-1 and TRBJ2-7, with 8 nucleotides matching TRBD2. The CDR3 is made up of 16 amino acids. CDR1 and CDR2 (germline): MGHRA, YSYEKL. The CDR3 nucleotides read TGCGCCAGCAGCCAAGGGTACACTAGCGGCTCCCACGAGCAGTACTTC. It translates to CASSQGYTSGSHEQYF.

This clone was seen once. The rearrangement uses TRBV4-2 and TRBJ1-2; no reliable D call. The CDR3 consists of 15 residues. CDR1 is LGHNA, CDR2 YNFKEQ, per germline. V gave up 4 bases and J gave up 4 bases, with 16 bases separating them. The CDR3 sequence: CASSPPGAIFYGYTF. The CDR3 bases are TGTGCCAGCAGCCCGCCAGGCGCGATCTTCTATGGCTACACCTTC.

The chain joins TRBV6-5 to TRBJ1-2; no reliable D call. Germline assignment: CDR1 MNHEY and CDR2 SVGAGI. The CDR3 extends over 13 amino acids. V lost 1 base and J lost 4, with 7 bases in between. The CDR3 coding sequence is TGTGCCAGCAGTTACTTTCAGACCTATGGCTACACCTTC. Translated, it gives CASSYFQTYGYTF.

The table lists this clone with a count of one. The chain joins TRBV5-1 to TRBJ2-2; 7 bases match TRBD1. Germline V gene lookup returns CDR1 SGHRS and CDR2 YFSETQ. The V and J ends lost 4 bases and 0 bases, in that order; junction bases with no gene match: 3. This CDR3 is 15 amino acids long. The CDR3 nucleotides are TGCGCCAGCAGCCCGGGACAGTCGAACACCGGGGAGCTGTTTTTT. The encoded protein is CASSPGQSNTGELFF. The full variable domain, rest sourced from reference TRBV5-1 and TRBJ2-2, is KAGVTQTPRYLIKTRGQQVTLSCSPISGHRSVSWYQQTPGQGLQFLFEYFSETQRNKGNFPGRFSGRQFSNSRSEMNVSTLELGDSALYLCASSPGQSNTGELFFGEGSRLTVL.

In nucleotides, the CDR3 is TGTGCCAGCAGCTCCGCCCCGACCCAAGAGACCCAGTACTTC. It specifies CASSSAPTQETQYF. J is TRBJ2-5 and V is TRBV11-2; unclear D gene. CDR1 is SGHAT and CDR2 is FQNNGV in the germline V gene. The CDR3 has 14 amino acids. V was cut by 4 bases and J by 1 base, with 10 bases left in between. The full variable domain, rest sourced from reference TRBV11-2 and TRBJ2-5, is EAGVAQSPRYKIIEKRQSVAFWCNPISGHATLYWYQQILGQGPKLLIQFQNNGVVDDSQLPKDRFSAERLKGVDSTLKIQPAKLEDSAVYLCASSSAPTQETQYFGPGTRLLVL.

This chain joins TRBV7-2 and TRBJ1-3; perhaps TRBD1 as D (5 bases). The CDR3 extends over 14 amino acids. Germline assignment: CDR1 SGHTA and CDR2 FQGNSA. V was shortened by 1 base and J by 2 bases, with 6 bases between the two germline ends. The CDR3, as DNA: TGTGCCAGCAGCTTAGGCAGGGCTGGAAACACCATATATTTT. Protein product: CASSLGRAGNTIYF. Complete variable domain (other parts from reference TRBV7-2 and TRBJ1-3): GAGVSQSPSNKVTEKGKDVELRCDPISGHTALYWYRQSLGQGLEFLIYFQGNSAPDKSGLPSDRFSAERTGGSVSTLTIQRTQQEDSAVYLCASSLGRAGNTIYFGEGSWLTVV.

The V gene is TRBV27, the J gene TRBJ2-5; D may be TRBD1 or TRBD2 (5 bases each). The CDR3 is 15 amino acids. Germline V gene lookup returns CDR1 MNHEY and CDR2 SMNVEV (reference sequence). The V end was cut by 2 bases, the J end by 2 bases, with 12 bases between. CDR3 sequence reads: CASSLTGRQQETQYF. CDR3 sequence (DNA): TGTGCCAGCAGTTTAACGGGGCGGCAACAAGAGACCCAGTACTTC.

V and J are TRBV11-3 and TRBJ1-6; tentatively, D is TRBD1 (5 bases). CDR1 and CDR2 (germline): SGHNT, YENEEA. The CDR3 contains 14 residues. V lost 9 bases to trimming and J lost 6 bases, with 15 bases between them. DNA for the CDR3: TGTGCCAGACCGAACCGGGACGGTAATTCACCCCTCCACTTT. Translation gives CARPNRDGNSPLHF.

V gene TRBV5-1 combines with J gene TRBJ1-1; D remains ambiguous. From germline, CDR1 is SGHRS and CDR2 YFSETQ. There are 14 residues in the CDR3. V was trimmed by 2 bases and J by 0 bases, leaving 8 bases between them. The CDR3 coding sequence is TGCGCCAGCAGCTTAGAGTTGTTGAACACTGAAGCTTTCTTT. This encodes CASSLELLNTEAFF.

This sequence joins TRBV7-9 and TRBJ1-6; D may be TRBD1 (6 bases). Between the trimmed V and J ends, which lost 1 base and 10 bases, there was a span of 8 bases. The CDR3 spans 13 residues. Germline-derived CDR1 and CDR2 are SEHNR and FQNEAQ (reference sequence). CDR3: CASSLEGDSPLHF. CDR3 bases: TGTGCCAGCAGCTTAGAGGGGGACTCACCCCTCCACTTT.

This clone was seen ten or more times. The rearrangement uses TRBV28 and TRBJ1-2, with D unclear. V was clipped by 6 bases and J by 6 bases, with 14 bases between them. The CDR3 contains 13 residues. CDR1 is MDHEN and CDR2 is SYDVKM in the germline V gene. The CDR3 bases are TGTGCCAGCAGAGATAGGGCCAAGGATGGCTACACCTTC. Translation gives CASRDRAKDGYTF.

This clone has just one count. The rearrangement uses TRBV4-2 and TRBJ1-5, with 9 bases aligning to TRBD1. Germline V lookup: CDR1 LGHNA, CDR2 YNFKEQ. With 1 base clipped from V and 3 bases from J, the junction kept 7 bases outside the gene matches. CDR3 length: 17 amino acids. The CDR3 region has the DNA TGTGCCAGCAGCCAAGGGGGTACAGGGGGCCTCAATCAGCCCCAGCATTTT. It yields the protein CASSQGGTGGLNQPQHF.

This chain joins TRBV19 and TRBJ2-7; D unclear. Germline loops: CDR1 LNHDA, CDR2 SQIVND (reference sequence). Trimming pared 2 bases from V and 4 bases from J, leaving 9 bases between. The CDR3 loop spans 13 amino acids. The CDR3 loop is CASSIRVSYEQYF. In DNA, the CDR3 is TGTGCCAGTAGTATAAGAGTTTCGTACGAGCAGTACTTC.

This chain links TRBV7-6 with TRBJ2-7; 7 nucleotides line up with TRBD1. This CDR3 has 13 residues. The germline CDR1 and CDR2 sequences are SGHVS and FNYEAQ. V was pared by 3 bases and J by 5 bases, with 4 bases of the junction left unmatched. The CDR3 DNA is TGTGCCAGCAGCTTCATAGGGGGCGACGAGCAGTACTTC. This translates into CASSFIGGDEQYF.